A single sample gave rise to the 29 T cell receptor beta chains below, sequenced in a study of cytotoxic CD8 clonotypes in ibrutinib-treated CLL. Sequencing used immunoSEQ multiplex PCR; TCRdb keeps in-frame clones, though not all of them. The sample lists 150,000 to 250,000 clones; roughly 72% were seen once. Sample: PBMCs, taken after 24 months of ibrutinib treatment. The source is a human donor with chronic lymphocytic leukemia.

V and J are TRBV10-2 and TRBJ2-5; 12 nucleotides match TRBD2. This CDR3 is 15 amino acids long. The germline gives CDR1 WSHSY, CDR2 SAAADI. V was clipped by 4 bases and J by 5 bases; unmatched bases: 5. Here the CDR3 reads CASSAGLAGMETQYF. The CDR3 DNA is TGCGCCAGCAGTGCCGGACTAGCGGGGATGGAGACCCAGTACTTC.

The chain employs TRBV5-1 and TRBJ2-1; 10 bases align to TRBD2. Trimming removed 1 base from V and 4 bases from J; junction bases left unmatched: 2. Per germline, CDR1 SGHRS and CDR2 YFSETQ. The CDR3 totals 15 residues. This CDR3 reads CASSLTSGDYNEQFF. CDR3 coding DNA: TGCGCCAGCAGCTTGACTAGCGGGGATTACAATGAGCAGTTCTTC. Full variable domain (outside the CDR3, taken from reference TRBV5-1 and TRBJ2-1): KAGVTQTPRYLIKTRGQQVTLSCSPISGHRSVSWYQQTPGQGLQFLFEYFSETQRNKGNFPGRFSGRQFSNSRSEMNVSTLELGDSALYLCASSLTSGDYNEQFFGPGTRLTVL.

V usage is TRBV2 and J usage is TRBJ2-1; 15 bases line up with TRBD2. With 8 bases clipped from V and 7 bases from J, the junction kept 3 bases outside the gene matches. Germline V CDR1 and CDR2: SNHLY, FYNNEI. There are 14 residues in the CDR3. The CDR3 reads CASWGTSGRNEQFF. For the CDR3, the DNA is TGTGCCAGCTGGGGGACTAGCGGGAGGAATGAGCAGTTCTTC.

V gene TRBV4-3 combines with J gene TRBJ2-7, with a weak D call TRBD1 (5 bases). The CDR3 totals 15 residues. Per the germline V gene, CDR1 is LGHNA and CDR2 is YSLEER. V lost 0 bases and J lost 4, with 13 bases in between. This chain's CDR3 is CASSQDRVGAYEQYF. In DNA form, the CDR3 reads TGCGCCAGCAGCCAAGATAGGGTTGGGGCGTACGAGCAGTACTTC.

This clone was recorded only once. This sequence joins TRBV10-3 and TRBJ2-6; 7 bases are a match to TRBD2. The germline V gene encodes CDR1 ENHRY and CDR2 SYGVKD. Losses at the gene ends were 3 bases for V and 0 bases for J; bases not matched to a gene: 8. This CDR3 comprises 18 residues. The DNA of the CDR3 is TGTGCCATCAGTGAATTTAGCGGGTCCAACTCTGGGGCCAACGTCCTGACTTTC. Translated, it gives CAISEFSGSNSGANVLTF.

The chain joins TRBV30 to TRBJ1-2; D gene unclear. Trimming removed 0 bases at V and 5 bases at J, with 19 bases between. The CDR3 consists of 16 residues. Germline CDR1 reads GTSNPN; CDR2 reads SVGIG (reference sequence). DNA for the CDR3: TGTGCCTGGAGTGTTGTGGTCAGGAGTTTTGGGTATGGCTACACCTTC. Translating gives CAWSVVVRSFGYGYTF.

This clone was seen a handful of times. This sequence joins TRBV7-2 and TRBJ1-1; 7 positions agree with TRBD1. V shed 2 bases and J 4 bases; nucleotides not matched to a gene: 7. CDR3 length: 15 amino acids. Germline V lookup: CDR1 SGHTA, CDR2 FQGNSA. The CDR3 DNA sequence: TGTGCCAGCAGCTTATCCACAGGGGTGGCCACTGAAGCTTTCTTT. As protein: CASSLSTGVATEAFF.

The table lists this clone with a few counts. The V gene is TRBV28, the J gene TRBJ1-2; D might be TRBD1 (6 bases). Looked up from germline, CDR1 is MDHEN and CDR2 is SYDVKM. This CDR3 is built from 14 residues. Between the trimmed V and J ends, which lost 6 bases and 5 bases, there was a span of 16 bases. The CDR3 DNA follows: TGTGCCAGCAGCCTGAGGGAACAGGGTTATGGCTACACCTTC. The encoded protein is CASSLREQGYGYTF.

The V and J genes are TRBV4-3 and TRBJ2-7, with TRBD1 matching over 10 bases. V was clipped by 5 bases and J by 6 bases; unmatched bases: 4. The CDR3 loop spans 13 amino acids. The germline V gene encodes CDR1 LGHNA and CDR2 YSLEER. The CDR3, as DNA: TGCGCCAGCAGCGGGACAGGGGAACGCGAGCAGTACTTC. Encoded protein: CASSGTGEREQYF.

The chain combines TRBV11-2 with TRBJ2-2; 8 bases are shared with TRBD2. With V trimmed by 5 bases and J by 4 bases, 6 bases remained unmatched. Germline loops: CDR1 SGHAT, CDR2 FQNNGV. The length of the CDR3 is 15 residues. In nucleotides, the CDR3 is TGTGCCAGCAGCGTTACTAGCGGCAGCACCGGGGAGCTGTTTTTT. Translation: CASSVTSGSTGELFF. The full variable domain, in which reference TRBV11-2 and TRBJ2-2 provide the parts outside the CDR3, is EAGVAQSPRYKIIEKRQSVAFWCNPISGHATLYWYQQILGQGPKLLIQFQNNGVVDDSQLPKDRFSAERLKGVDSTLKIQPAKLEDSAVYLCASSVTSGSTGELFFGEGSRLTVL.

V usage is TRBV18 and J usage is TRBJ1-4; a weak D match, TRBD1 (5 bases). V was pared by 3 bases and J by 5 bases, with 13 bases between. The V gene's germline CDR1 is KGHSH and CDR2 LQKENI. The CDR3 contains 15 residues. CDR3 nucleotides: TGTGCCAGCTCACCCCGGCTGGGGGAGAATGAAAAACTGTTTTTT. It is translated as CASSPRLGENEKLFF.

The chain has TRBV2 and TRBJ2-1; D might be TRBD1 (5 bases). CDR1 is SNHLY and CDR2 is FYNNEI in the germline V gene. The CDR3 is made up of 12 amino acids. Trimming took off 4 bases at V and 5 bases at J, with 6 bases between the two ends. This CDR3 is CASSVGDNEQFF. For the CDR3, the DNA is TGTGCCAGCAGTGTAGGGGACAATGAGCAGTTCTTC.

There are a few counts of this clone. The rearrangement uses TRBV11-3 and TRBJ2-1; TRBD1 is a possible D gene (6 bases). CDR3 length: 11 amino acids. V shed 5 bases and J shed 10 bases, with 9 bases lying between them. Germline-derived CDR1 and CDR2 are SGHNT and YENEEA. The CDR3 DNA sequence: TGTGCCAGCAGCCGGACAGCCGAGCAGTTCTTC. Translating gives CASSRTAEQFF.

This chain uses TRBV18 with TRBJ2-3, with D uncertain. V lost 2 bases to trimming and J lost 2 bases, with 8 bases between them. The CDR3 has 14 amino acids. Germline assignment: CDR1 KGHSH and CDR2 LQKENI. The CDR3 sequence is CASSPSRATDTQYF. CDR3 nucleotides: TGTGCCAGCTCACCAAGTCGGGCCACAGATACGCAGTATTTT.

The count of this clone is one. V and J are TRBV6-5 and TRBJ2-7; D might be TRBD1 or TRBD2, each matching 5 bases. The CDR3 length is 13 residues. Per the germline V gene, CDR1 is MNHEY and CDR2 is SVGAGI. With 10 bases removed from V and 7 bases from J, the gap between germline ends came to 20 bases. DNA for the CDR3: TGTGCCACAGTCAGGACCGGGACCAGGGAGCAGTACTTC. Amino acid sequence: CATVRTGTREQYF.

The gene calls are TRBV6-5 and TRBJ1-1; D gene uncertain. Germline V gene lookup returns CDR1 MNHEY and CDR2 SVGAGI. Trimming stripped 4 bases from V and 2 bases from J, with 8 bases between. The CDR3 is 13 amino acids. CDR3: CASSFQVNTEAFF. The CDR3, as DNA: TGTGCCAGCAGTTTTCAGGTTAACACTGAAGCTTTCTTT.

The CDR3 protein is CASSYWGTREQYF. CDR3 bases: TGTGCCAGCAGTTACTGGGGTACGAGGGAGCAGTACTTC. The chain links TRBV6-5 to TRBJ2-7; D is uncertain. The germline V gene has CDR1 MNHEY and CDR2 SVGAGI. Trimming left V 1 base short and J 7 bases short, with 11 bases between. CDR3 size: 13 residues.

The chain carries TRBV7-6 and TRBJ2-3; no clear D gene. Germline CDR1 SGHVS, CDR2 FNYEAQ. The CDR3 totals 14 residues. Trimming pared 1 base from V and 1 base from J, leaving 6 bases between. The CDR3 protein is CASSLGQGTDTQYF. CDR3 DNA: TGTGCCAGCAGCTTAGGGCAGGGCACAGATACGCAGTATTTT. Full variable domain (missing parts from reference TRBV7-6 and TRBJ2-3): GAGVSQSPRYKVTKRGQDVALRCDPISGHVSLYWYRQALGQGPEFLTYFNYEAQQDKSGLPNDRFSAERPEGSISTLTIQRTEQRDSAMYRCASSLGQGTDTQYFGPGTRLTVL.

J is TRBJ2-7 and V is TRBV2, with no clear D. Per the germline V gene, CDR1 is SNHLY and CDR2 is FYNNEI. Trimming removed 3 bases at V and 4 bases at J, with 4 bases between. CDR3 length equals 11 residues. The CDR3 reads CASSDRYEQYF. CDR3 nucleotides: TGTGCCAGCAGTGACAGATACGAGCAGTACTTC. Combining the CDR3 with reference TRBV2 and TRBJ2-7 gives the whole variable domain EPEVTQTPSHQVTQMGQEVILRCVPISNHLYFYWYRQILGQKVEFLVSFYNNEISEKSEIFDDQFSVERPDGSNFTLKIRSTKLEDSAMYFCASSDRYEQYFGPGTRLTVT.

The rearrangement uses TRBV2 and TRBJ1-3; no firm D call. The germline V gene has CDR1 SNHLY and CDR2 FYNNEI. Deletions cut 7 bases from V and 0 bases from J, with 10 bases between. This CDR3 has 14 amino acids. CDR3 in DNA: TGTGCCAGCAACGTCGACATCTCTGGAAACACCATATATTTT. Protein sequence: CASNVDISGNTIYF.

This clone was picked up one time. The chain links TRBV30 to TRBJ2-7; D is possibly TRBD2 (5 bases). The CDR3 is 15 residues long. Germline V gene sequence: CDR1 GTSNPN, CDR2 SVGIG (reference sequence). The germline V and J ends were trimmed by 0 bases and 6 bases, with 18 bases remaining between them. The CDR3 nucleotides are TGTGCCTGGAGTGTAAGTTGGGAGCTAGCTCGCGAGCAGTACTTC. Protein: CAWSVSWELAREQYF.

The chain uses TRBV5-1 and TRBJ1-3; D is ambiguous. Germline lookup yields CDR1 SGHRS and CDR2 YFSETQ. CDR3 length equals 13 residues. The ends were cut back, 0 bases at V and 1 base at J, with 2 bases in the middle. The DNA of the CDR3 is TGCGCCAGCAGCTTGGGGTCTGGAAACACCATATATTTT. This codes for CASSLGSGNTIYF.

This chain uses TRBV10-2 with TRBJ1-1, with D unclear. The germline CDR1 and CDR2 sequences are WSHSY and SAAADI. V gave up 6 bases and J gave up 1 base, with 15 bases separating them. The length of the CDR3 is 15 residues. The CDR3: CASRTSGIENTEAFF. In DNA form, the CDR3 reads TGCGCCAGCAGGACCTCCGGCATTGAGAACACTGAAGCTTTCTTT.

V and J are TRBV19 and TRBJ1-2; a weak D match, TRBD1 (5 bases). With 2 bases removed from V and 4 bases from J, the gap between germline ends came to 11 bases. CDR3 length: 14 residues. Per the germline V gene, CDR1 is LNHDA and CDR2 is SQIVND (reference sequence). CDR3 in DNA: TGTGCCAGTAGTATACGGGGCGCGTTCTATGGCTACACCTTC. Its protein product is CASSIRGAFYGYTF.

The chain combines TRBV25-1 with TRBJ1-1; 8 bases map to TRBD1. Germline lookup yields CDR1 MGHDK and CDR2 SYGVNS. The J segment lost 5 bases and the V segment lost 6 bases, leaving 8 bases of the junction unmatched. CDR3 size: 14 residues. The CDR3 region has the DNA TGTGCCAGCAGATCCCCAGGGGGCACGACTGAAGCTTTCTTT. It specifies CASRSPGGTTEAFF.

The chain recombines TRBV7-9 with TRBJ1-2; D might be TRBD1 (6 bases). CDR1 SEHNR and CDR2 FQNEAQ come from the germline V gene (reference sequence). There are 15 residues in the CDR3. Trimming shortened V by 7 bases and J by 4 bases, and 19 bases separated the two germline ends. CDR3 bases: TGTGCCAGCATCAAGTCCCCACAGGGCTCCTATGGCTACACCTTC. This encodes CASIKSPQGSYGYTF.

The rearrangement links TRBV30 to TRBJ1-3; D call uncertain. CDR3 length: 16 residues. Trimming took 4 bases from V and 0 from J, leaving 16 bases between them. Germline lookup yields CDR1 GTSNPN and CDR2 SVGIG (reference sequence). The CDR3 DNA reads TGTGCCTGGACGCTGTCTGGACTCCTCTCTGGAAACACCATATATTTT. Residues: CAWTLSGLLSGNTIYF.

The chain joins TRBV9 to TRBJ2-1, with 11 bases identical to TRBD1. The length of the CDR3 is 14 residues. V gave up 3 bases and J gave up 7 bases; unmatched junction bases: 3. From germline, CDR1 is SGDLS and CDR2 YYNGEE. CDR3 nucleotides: TGTGCCAGCAGCGAGGGGACAGGGGGGAATGAGCAGTTCTTC. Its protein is CASSEGTGGNEQFF.

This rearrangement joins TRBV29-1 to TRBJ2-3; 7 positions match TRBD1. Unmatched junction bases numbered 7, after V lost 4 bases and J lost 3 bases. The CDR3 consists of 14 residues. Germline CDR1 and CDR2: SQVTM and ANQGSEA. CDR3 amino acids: CSVVQGESTDTQYF. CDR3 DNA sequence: TGCAGCGTTGTGCAGGGGGAGTCTACAGATACGCAGTATTTT.